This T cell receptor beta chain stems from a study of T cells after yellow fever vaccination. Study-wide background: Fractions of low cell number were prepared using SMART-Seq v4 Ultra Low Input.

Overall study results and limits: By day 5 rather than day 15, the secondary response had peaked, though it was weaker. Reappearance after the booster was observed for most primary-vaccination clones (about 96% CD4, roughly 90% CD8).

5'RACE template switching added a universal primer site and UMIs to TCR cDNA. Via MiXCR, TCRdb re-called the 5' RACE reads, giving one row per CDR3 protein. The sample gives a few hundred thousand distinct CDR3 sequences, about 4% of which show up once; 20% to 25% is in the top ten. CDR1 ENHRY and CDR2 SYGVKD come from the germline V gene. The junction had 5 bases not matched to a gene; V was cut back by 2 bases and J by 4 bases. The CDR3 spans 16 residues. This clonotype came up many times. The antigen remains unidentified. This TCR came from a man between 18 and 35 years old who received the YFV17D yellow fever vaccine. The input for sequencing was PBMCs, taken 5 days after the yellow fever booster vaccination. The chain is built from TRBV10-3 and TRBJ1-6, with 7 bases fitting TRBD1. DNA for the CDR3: TGTGCCATCAGTGAGAACCCGGGACAGTATAATTCACCCCTCCACTTT. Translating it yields CAISENPGQYNSPLHF.